This T cell receptor beta chain was profiled in a study of T cell changes during pregnancy in multiple sclerosis. Trimming removed 7 bases from V and 6 bases from J; junction bases left unmatched: 6. Per the germline V gene, CDR1 is MNHNS and CDR2 is SASEGT. CDR3 length: 12 amino acids. The method was immunoSEQ multiplex PCR; TCRdb's version includes in-frame clones alone and lacks a portion of them. The sample carries approximately 100,000 clones, around 90% recorded once. The chain employs TRBV6-1 and TRBJ2-7; TRBD1 matches 7 bases. Sample: peripheral blood, taken after pregnancy. This TCR came from a female donor with multiple sclerosis, enrolled in a pregnancy study. The DNA of the CDR3 is TGTGCCAGCATTGACAGGGCTAGCGAGCAGTACTTC. Its protein product is CASIDRASEQYF.